This TCR beta chain was sequenced during a study of shared clonotypes between healthy human individuals. V trimming: 4 bases; J trimming: 4 bases; junction bases outside the gene matches: 10. Germline CDR1 SEHNR, CDR2 FQNEAQ (reference sequence). The CDR3 is 17 residues long. Only in-frame clones appear in the TCRdb table, and some are missing; sequencing was by immunoSEQ multiplex PCR. The table has some 500,000 clones, roughly 95% seen once; the top ten hold roughly 0.06%. V gene TRBV7-9 combines with J gene TRBJ2-2; 9 nucleotides agree with TRBD2. The sample was naive CD4+ T cells sorted from blood. As for subset: CD45RA+ positively selected. This clonotype originated in a woman younger than 45 in good health. In DNA form, the CDR3 reads TGTGCCAGCAGCTCCAGGGCGGGAGGGCCTGGCACCGGGGAGCTGTTTTTT. Protein sequence: CASSSRAGGPGTGELFF.